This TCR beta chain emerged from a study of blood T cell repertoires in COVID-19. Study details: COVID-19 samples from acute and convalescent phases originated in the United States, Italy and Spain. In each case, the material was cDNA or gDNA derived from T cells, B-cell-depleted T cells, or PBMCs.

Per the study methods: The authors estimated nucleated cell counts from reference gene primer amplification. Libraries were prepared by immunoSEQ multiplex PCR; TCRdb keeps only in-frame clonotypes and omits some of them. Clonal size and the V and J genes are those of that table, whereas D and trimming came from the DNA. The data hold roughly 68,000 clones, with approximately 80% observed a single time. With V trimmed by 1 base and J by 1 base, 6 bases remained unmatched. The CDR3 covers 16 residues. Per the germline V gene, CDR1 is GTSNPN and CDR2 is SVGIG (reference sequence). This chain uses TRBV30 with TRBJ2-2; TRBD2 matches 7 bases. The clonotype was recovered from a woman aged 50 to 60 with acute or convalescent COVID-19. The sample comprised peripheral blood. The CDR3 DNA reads TGTGCCTGGAGTGGGATAGCGGGCCAGAACACCGGGGAGCTGTTTTTT. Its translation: CAWSGIAGQNTGELFF. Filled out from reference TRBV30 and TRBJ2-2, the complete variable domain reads SQTIHQWPATLVQPVGSPLSLECTVEGTSNPNLYWYRQAAGRGLQLLFYSVGIGQISSEVPQNLSASRPQDRQFILSSKKLLLSDSGFYLCAWSGIAGQNTGELFFGEGSRLTVL.